Listed below are T cell receptor beta chains from one sample, sequenced in a study of control samples from healthy donors and cancer patients. The protocol was immunoSEQ multiplex PCR, while the TCRdb copy is restricted to in-frame clones and leaves out a portion. The sample lists about 55,000 clones, 90% to 96% seen once, with 1.1% in the top ten. Material: blood. These receptors all stem from a woman younger than 35 in good health. Both conserved end residues are part of each CDR3. Fields, in order: D gene, V gene, clone size, J gene, CDR3 DNA, CDR3 protein. A D gene is named only where the DNA matches it firmly. Size values are once, few and many counts, or a class for expanded clones, and some rows have none.

>NA|TRBV3-1/TRBV3-2|NA|TRBJ1-2
TGTGCCAGCAGCCAATGGGGGACTGGGACGGACGGCTACACCTTC
CASSQWGTGTDGYTF
>NA|TRBV27|once|TRBJ1-2
TGTGCCAGCAGTTTTGGGGCAGGGGAGGAAAACTATGGCTACACCTTC
CASSFGAGEENYGYTF
>NA|TRBV4-1|NA|TRBJ2-7
TGCGCCAGCAGCCAAGGCGGACGCGAGCAGTACTTC
CASSQGGREQYF
>NA|TRBV2|NA|TRBJ1-5
TGTGCCAGCACCCAGAGCAATCAGCCCCAGCATTTT
CASTQSNQPQHF
>NA|TRBV6-2/TRBV6-3|NA|TRBJ2-7
TGTGCCAGCAGTGGGTACTACGAGCAGTACTTC
CASSGYYEQYF
>TRBD2|TRBV7-2|NA|TRBJ2-3
TGTGCCAGCAAATTTCGGCTAGCGGGGGACGGAGCAGATACGCAGTATTTT
CASKFRLAGDGADTQYF
>TRBD1|TRBV19|once|TRBJ1-6
TGTGCCAGTAGTTCCGGGACAGATAATTCACCCCTCCACTTT
CASSSGTDNSPLHF
>NA|TRBV29-1|once|TRBJ1-2
TGCAGCGTTGGCGACCAAGTCTATGGCTACACCTTC
CSVGDQVYGYTF
>TRBD2|TRBV19|NA|TRBJ2-5
TGTGCCAGTATTGGGACTAGAGAGACCCAGTACTTC
CASIGTRETQYF
>TRBD1|TRBV20-1|NA|TRBJ1-1
TGCAGTGCTAGAGGACAGGGGGCCTCTTTCTTT
CSARGQGASFF
>TRBD1|TRBV4-1|NA|TRBJ2-2
TGCGCCAGCAGCTACGGACAGGGGGATACCACCGGGGAGCTGTTTTTT
CASSYGQGDTTGELFF
>NA|TRBV24-1|NA|TRBJ2-5
TGTGCCACCAGTGCATGGGGTCAAGAGACCCAGTACTTC
CATSAWGQETQYF
>NA|TRBV30|few|TRBJ1-5
TGTGCCTGGAGCATCGACAGAGATCAGCCCCAGCATTTT
CAWSIDRDQPQHF
>NA|TRBV4-3|NA|TRBJ2-2
TGCGCCAGCAGCCCCACGACAGCCGCCCCCCCCGGGGAGCTGTTTTTT
CASSPTTAAPPGELFF
>NA|TRBV18|NA|TRBJ1-6
TGTGCCAGCTCACCGACCGGACGGAATTCACCCCTCCACTTT
CASSPTGRNSPLHF
>NA|TRBV9|NA|TRBJ1-2
TGTGCCAGCAGCGAAACTCCAGGGGACAAGAACTATGGCTACACCTTC
CASSETPGDKNYGYTF
>TRBD2|TRBV6-5|NA|TRBJ2-7
TGTGCCAGCAGTATAGCGGGGGGGCCATACGAGCAGTACTTC
CASSIAGGPYEQYF
>NA|TRBV24-1|NA|TRBJ2-3
TGTGCCACCAGTCCGGGTGGTGCAGATACGCAGTATTTT
CATSPGGADTQYF
>TRBD2|TRBV5-6|NA|TRBJ2-1
TGTGCCAGCAGCCAGGGACTAGAGTTCGAGAGTGAGCAGTTCTTC
CASSQGLEFESEQFF
>NA|TRBV6-2/TRBV6-3|NA|TRBJ1-5
TGTGCCAGCAGTTACTCCGGGGCTAGCAATCAGCCCCAGCATTTT
CASSYSGASNQPQHF
>NA|TRBV4-2|NA|TRBJ1-1
TGTGCCAGCAGCCAAGAAAAGTCAAACACTGAAGCTTTCTTT
CASSQEKSNTEAFF
>NA|TRBV1|once|TRBJ1-2
TGCACCAGCAGCCCGATTCCGGGGCGGTTTGAAGGCTATGGCTACACCTTC
CTSSPIPGRFEGYGYTF
>NA|TRBV6-4|NA|TRBJ1-2
TGTGCCAGCAGTGCTGGGGGAGGCTATGGCTACACCTTC
CASSAGGGYGYTF
>TRBD2|TRBV7-9|NA|TRBJ2-3
TGTGCCAGCAGCTTAACTATAAGCGGGGATCTAGATACGCAGTATTTT
CASSLTISGDLDTQYF
>NA|TRBV19|NA|TRBJ1-4
TGTGCCAGTAGTGGAGAGGGTAATGAAAAACTGTTTTTT
CASSGEGNEKLFF
>NA|TRBV6-4|NA|TRBJ1-1
TGTGCCAGCAGTGTGGGGGAGAACACTGAAGCTTTCTTT
CASSVGENTEAFF
>NA|TRBV28|NA|TRBJ1-4
TGTGCCAGCAGCTTTCTTTTAGCCCCCAAGGGGTATGGAGAAAAACTGTTTTTT
CASSFLLAPKGYGEKLFF
>TRBD1|TRBV6-4|NA|TRBJ1-4
TGTGCCAGCAGCCGGGACAGGGACGAAAAACTGTTTTTT
CASSRDRDEKLFF
>NA|TRBV5-1|NA|TRBJ1-3
TGCGCCAGCAGCTCCAGGGGTAGCGTTGGAAACACCATATATTTT
CASSSRGSVGNTIYF